The clone carrying this TCR beta chain occurred once. The sample comes from a study of blood T cell repertoires in COVID-19. Trimming stripped 0 bases from V and 3 bases from J, with 6 bases between. Germline V gene sequence: CDR1 LNHDA, CDR2 SQIVND (reference sequence). This CDR3 contains 13 residues. Clones were sequenced by immunoSEQ multiplex PCR, and TCRdb holds only the in-frame ones, with some missing. Here the sample spans some 200,000 clones, roughly nine tenths being singletons. The chain employs TRBV19 and TRBJ2-7; D gene ambiguous. This TCR derives from a young woman who had recovered from COVID-19. Material: PBMCs or T cells enriched from blood (not recorded which). The CDR3 spells CASSIEQYYEQYF. The CDR3 nucleotides are TGTGCCAGTAGTATAGAACAGTACTACGAGCAGTACTTC.